The 30 T cell receptor beta chains listed next were all sequenced from one sample in a study of blood T cell repertoires in COVID-19 (dated by TCRdb to 2018 to 2020). Preparation of the library involved the immunoSEQ multiplex PCR assay. TCRdb obtained this table from immuneACCESS and retained in-frame rearrangements with V and J assigned. These tables miss some clones; where compared with another copy, unresolved V genes account for less than half of the shortfall, and the remainder is unexplained. The sample table holds around 58,000 clones, of which 80% to 90% were seen once. The ten biggest clones cover approximately 4.7% of the sample. The sequencing sample was made of peripheral blood. These TCRs come from a human donor in a cohort sampled during active COVID-19.

The V gene is TRBV28, the J gene TRBJ1-1; a possible D gene is TRBD1 (5 bases). Germline V gene lookup returns CDR1 MDHEN and CDR2 SYDVKM. The germline V and J ends were trimmed by 8 bases and 4 bases, with 11 bases remaining between them. The CDR3 has 12 amino acids. The CDR3 sequence is CASAGGFTEAFF. The CDR3 nucleotides read TGTGCCAGCGCGGGGGGGTTCACTGAAGCTTTCTTT.

The rearrangement links TRBV25-1 to TRBJ1-3, with a tentative D call TRBD1 (5 bases). The CDR3 runs to 15 residues. Germline-derived CDR1 and CDR2 are MGHDK and SYGVNS. V lost 1 base and J lost 4, with 11 bases in between. The CDR3 region is CASSELGGSGNTIYF. CDR3 in DNA: TGTGCCAGCAGTGAATTGGGGGGTTCGGGAAACACCATATATTTT. Supplemented by reference TRBV25-1 and TRBJ1-3, the full variable domain reads EADIYQTPRYLVIGTGKKITLECSQTMGHDKMYWYQQDPGMELHLIHYSYGVNSTEKGDLSSESTVSRIRTEHFPLTLESARPSHTSQYLCASSELGGSGNTIYFGEGSWLTVV.

The gene calls are TRBV5-1 and TRBJ2-7, with 7 bases lining up with TRBD2. Germline lookup yields CDR1 SGHRS and CDR2 YFSETQ. V was pared by 3 bases and J by 3 bases, with 6 bases of the junction left unmatched. This CDR3 region has 14 residues. The CDR3 nucleotides read TGCGCCAGCAGCTCATCTAGCGGCCTCTACGAGCAGTACTTC. Translated, it gives CASSSSSGLYEQYF. The whole variable domain, filled in from reference TRBV5-1 and TRBJ2-7, reads KAGVTQTPRYLIKTRGQQVTLSCSPISGHRSVSWYQQTPGQGLQFLFEYFSETQRNKGNFPGRFSGRQFSNSRSEMNVSTLELGDSALYLCASSSSSGLYEQYFGPGTRLTVT.

V usage is TRBV7-9 and J usage is TRBJ1-2; TRBD1 agrees at 8 bases. The length of the CDR3 is 15 residues. Germline CDR1 is SEHNR and CDR2 is FQNEAQ (reference sequence). After removal of 4 bases from V and 4 bases from J, the junction contained 8 bases not matched to a gene. In nucleotides, the CDR3 is TGTGCCAGCAGCTCGGAACGGACAGGGAGCTATGGCTACACCTTC. This gives the protein CASSSERTGSYGYTF. The full variable domain, in which reference TRBV7-9 and TRBJ1-2 provide the parts outside the CDR3, is DTGVSQNPRHKITKRGQNVTFRCDPISEHNRLYWYRQTLGQGPEFLTYFQNEAQLEKSRLLSDRFSAERPKGSFSTLEIQRTEQGDSAMYLCASSSERTGSYGYTFGSGTRLTVV.

The CDR3 is CASSPLRQGYTEAFF. The CDR3 DNA sequence: TGTGCCAGCTCACCACTTAGACAGGGATACACTGAAGCTTTCTTT. The genes are TRBV18 and TRBJ1-1; TRBD1 matches 7 bases. Per germline, CDR1 KGHSH and CDR2 LQKENI. CDR3 length: 15 amino acids. Germline trimming cut 1 base from V and 3 bases from J; bases unmatched to any gene: 5.

This clone came up once. V usage is TRBV7-2 and J usage is TRBJ1-6; 7 nucleotides line up with TRBD1. Per the germline V gene, CDR1 is SGHTA and CDR2 is FQGNSA. V lost 2 bases and J lost 9; bases outside the gene matches: 13. This CDR3 has 17 residues. As DNA, the CDR3 is TGTGCCAGCAGCTTATATCCCCCCGGACAGGTCGGTTCACCCCTCCACTTT. Its translation: CASSLYPPGQVGSPLHF.

This clone is a singleton in its sample. The chain recombines TRBV13 with TRBJ2-7; D might be TRBD2 (5 bases). The germline V and J ends were trimmed by 3 bases and 4 bases, with 16 bases remaining between them. This CDR3 region has 15 residues. From germline, CDR1 is PRHDT and CDR2 FYEKMQ (reference sequence). The CDR3 is CASSFKGGGPYEQYF. CDR3 coding DNA: TGTGCCAGCAGCTTTAAAGGAGGTGGCCCTTACGAGCAGTACTTC.

The chain links TRBV11-2 to TRBJ1-6; D is undetermined. Trimming removed 3 bases at V and 6 bases at J, with 9 bases between. The V gene's germline CDR1 is SGHAT and CDR2 FQNNGV. The CDR3 sequence is 14 residues long. The CDR3 DNA reads as TGTGCCAGCAGCTTTGCGGGAGCTAATTCACCCCTCCACTTT. Translation: CASSFAGANSPLHF.

The CDR3 DNA sequence: TGTGCCAGCAGTTACTCGAGGCCCGAGCAGTACTTC. It translates to CASSYSRPEQYF. J is TRBJ2-7 and V is TRBV6-2 or TRBV6-3; no firm D call. The CDR3 loop spans 12 amino acids. CDR1 and CDR2 from the germline V gene are MNHEY and SVGEGT. The V and J ends lost 0 bases and 6 bases respectively, with 6 bases between them.

The chain links TRBV7-9 to TRBJ2-2, with 11 bases aligning to TRBD1. There are 15 residues in the CDR3. The V gene's germline CDR1 is SEHNR and CDR2 FQNEAQ (reference sequence). The trim removed 5 bases at V and 3 bases at J, leaving 2 bases unmatched. For the CDR3, the DNA is TGTGCCAGCAGCCGGACAGGGGGCTACACCGGGGAGCTGTTTTTT. Protein product: CASSRTGGYTGELFF.

The chain links TRBV5-1 to TRBJ2-5; possibly TRBD1 for D (6 bases). The ends were cut back, 4 bases at V and 4 bases at J, with 23 bases in the middle. CDR3 length equals 17 residues. Germline lookup yields CDR1 SGHRS and CDR2 YFSETQ. The CDR3 region is CASSNIQGGPALETQYF. DNA for the CDR3: TGCGCCAGCAGCAACATACAGGGCGGTCCGGCTTTAGAGACCCAGTACTTC.

The rearrangement uses TRBV2 and TRBJ2-6; D not certain. V was trimmed by 4 bases and J by 2 bases, leaving 12 bases between them. The CDR3 spans 16 residues. Germline V gives CDR1 SNHLY, CDR2 FYNNEI. CDR3 sequence reads: CASSGSRVAGANVLTF. CDR3 sequence (DNA): TGTGCCAGCAGTGGTAGTCGGGTTGCTGGGGCCAACGTCCTGACTTTC.

This chain links TRBV3-1 (or the pseudogene TRBV3-2) with TRBJ1-2; D may be TRBD1 (5 bases). V lost 3 bases, J lost 7 bases, and 15 bases lay in between. This CDR3 comprises 14 residues. Germline V CDR1 and CDR2: LGHDT, YNNKEL (reference sequence). The DNA of the CDR3 is TGTGCCAGCAGCCAGGGACTGGTAACCTCTGGCTACACCTTC. Amino acid sequence: CASSQGLVTSGYTF.

This rearrangement joins TRBV4-3 to TRBJ1-2, with 7 bases aligning to TRBD1. Germline V CDR1 and CDR2: LGHNA, YSLEER. The V and J ends lost 4 bases and 3 bases, in that order; junction bases with no gene match: 17. The CDR3 spans 18 residues. The CDR3 sequence is CASSLYLGQRGEDYGYTF. In DNA form, the CDR3 reads TGCGCCAGCAGCCTATACCTGGGACAGCGAGGAGAGGACTATGGCTACACCTTC.

This clone was recorded a few times. The rearrangement links TRBV4-1 to TRBJ2-7; TRBD1 aligns across 9 bases. Looked up from germline, CDR1 is MGHRA and CDR2 is YSYEKL. V gave up 4 bases and J gave up 3 bases; unmatched junction bases: 4. This CDR3 region has 14 residues. This chain's CDR3 is CASSLRQGVYEQYF. The CDR3 coding sequence is TGCGCCAGCAGCCTCAGACAGGGGGTCTACGAGCAGTACTTC.

The rearrangement joins TRBV6-4 to TRBJ2-7; D perhaps matches TRBD2 (5 bases). Trimming removed 5 bases at V and 4 bases at J, with 12 bases between. Germline V CDR1 and CDR2: MRHNA, SNTAGT. This CDR3 has 13 residues. The CDR3 is CASSPTGGYEQYF. CDR3 in DNA: TGTGCCAGCAGTCCGACTGGAGGATACGAGCAGTACTTC.

The genes are TRBV7-2 and TRBJ2-7, with TRBD1 matching 8 bases. The J segment lost 6 bases and the V segment lost 3 bases, leaving 7 bases of the junction unmatched. The CDR3 runs to 14 residues. Germline values: CDR1 SGHTA, CDR2 FQGNSA. In DNA, the CDR3 is TGTGCCAGCAGCTTGTCGGGACAGGACTCCGAGCAGTACTTC. This translates into CASSLSGQDSEQYF.

The J gene is TRBJ2-5, the V gene TRBV4-2; the match to TRBD2 covers 10 bases. CDR3 length: 15 amino acids. The ends lost 4 bases at V and 2 bases at J; junction bases unmatched: 4. Germline loops: CDR1 LGHNA, CDR2 YNFKEQ. CDR3 coding DNA: TGTGCCAGCAGCCGTGGACTAGCGGATCAAGAGACCCAGTACTTC. Translation: CASSRGLADQETQYF.

The rearrangement links TRBV6-5 to TRBJ2-5; tentative D call: TRBD2 (5 bases). The CDR3 runs 12 residues. Trimming removed 5 bases at V and 5 bases at J, with 9 bases between. Germline CDR1 MNHEY, CDR2 SVGAGI. CDR3 in DNA: TGTGCCAGCAGTAGGCTAGCCGAGACCCAGTACTTC. Translating it yields CASSRLAETQYF.

This clone was recorded a few times. CDR3 in DNA: TGTGCCAGCAGTGGGTACACGCGGAACGAGCAGTACTTC. It translates to CASSGYTRNEQYF. The genes are TRBV6-4 and TRBJ2-7; D gene ambiguous. Trimming shortened V by 4 bases and J by 5 bases, and 12 bases separated the two germline ends. Germline V CDR1 and CDR2: MRHNA, SNTAGT. The CDR3 sequence is 13 residues long.

The chain combines TRBV5-1 with TRBJ1-2, with 9 positions matching TRBD1. After removal of 0 bases from V and 4 bases from J, the junction contained 7 bases not matched to a gene. Germline CDR1 reads SGHRS; CDR2 reads YFSETQ. The CDR3 runs to 16 residues. The CDR3 sequence is CASSLGGTGRSYGYTF. DNA of the CDR3: TGCGCCAGCAGCTTGGGGGGGACAGGGCGTAGCTATGGCTACACCTTC.

The chain couples TRBV5-1 to TRBJ2-1, with 8 bases aligning to TRBD2. The CDR3 extends over 14 amino acids. The germline V gene encodes CDR1 SGHRS and CDR2 YFSETQ. V shed 5 bases and J 8 bases; nucleotides not matched to a gene: 9. The CDR3: CASRRLARFDEQFF. CDR3 sequence (DNA): TGCGCCAGCAGGCGACTAGCGAGATTTGATGAGCAGTTCTTC.

The rearrangement links TRBV11-1 to TRBJ1-5, with D perhaps TRBD1 (5 bases). Trimming took off 5 bases at V and 3 bases at J, with 8 bases between the two ends. Germline V lookup: CDR1 SGHAT, CDR2 FQDESV (reference sequence). The CDR3 length is 13 residues. Written as DNA, the CDR3 is TGTGCCAGCAGCAAGACAGACAATCAGCCCCAGCATTTT. It translates to CASSKTDNQPQHF.

V usage is TRBV30 and J usage is TRBJ1-3, with 7 bases fitting TRBD1. Germline V gives CDR1 GTSNPN, CDR2 SVGIG (reference sequence). Trimming took 4 bases from V and 4 from J; bases not matched to a gene: 10. The CDR3 is made up of 15 amino acids. Here the CDR3 reads CAWKKSGTEGNTIYF. CDR3 in DNA: TGTGCCTGGAAAAAATCAGGGACAGAAGGAAACACCATATATTTT.

This chain uses TRBV6-5 with TRBJ1-2, with TRBD1 as a possible D gene (5 bases). CDR1 and CDR2 (germline): MNHEY, SVGAGI. Trimming took 7 bases from V and 4 from J, leaving 13 bases between them. The CDR3 runs 13 residues. CDR3 protein: CASKQALVYGYTF. In nucleotides, the CDR3 is TGTGCCAGCAAACAGGCCCTAGTCTATGGCTACACCTTC.

J is TRBJ2-3 and V is TRBV29-1; a weak D match, TRBD1 (6 bases). The CDR3 runs 15 residues. Germline CDR1 reads SQVTM; CDR2 reads ANQGSEA. V lost 6 bases and J 0 bases, leaving 16 bases between the germline ends. CDR3 DNA sequence: TGCAGCGTGATACTAACAGGGAGAAGCACAGATACGCAGTATTTT. It codes for CSVILTGRSTDTQYF.

The V gene is TRBV9, the J gene TRBJ2-7; 8 bases are shared with TRBD2. Germline V gene sequence: CDR1 SGDLS, CDR2 YYNGEE. This CDR3 region has 16 residues. Trimming removed 5 bases from V and 3 bases from J; junction bases left unmatched: 13. The CDR3 DNA is TGTGCCAGCAGTAAAGCGGGGGATCGCCCCGACTACGAGCAGTACTTC. Translated, it gives CASSKAGDRPDYEQYF. Full variable domain (remainder filled in from reference TRBV9 and TRBJ2-7): DSGVTQTPKHLITATGQRVTLRCSPRSGDLSVYWYQQSLDQGLQFLIQYYNGEERAKGNILERFSAQQFPDLHSELNLSSLELGDSALYFCASSKAGDRPDYEQYFGPGTRLTVT.

The rearrangement joins TRBV28 to TRBJ2-1; TRBD1 matches at 8 bases. Germline V gene data show CDR1 as MDHEN and CDR2 as SYDVKM. CDR3 length: 16 amino acids. V shed 1 base, J shed 0 bases, and the junction held 2 bases outside the gene matches. The CDR3 DNA reads TGTGCCAGCAGTTTATTGGGGACAGGCTCCTACAATGAGCAGTTCTTC. This gives the protein CASSLLGTGSYNEQFF.

This chain connects TRBV4-1 to TRBJ1-4; D is perhaps TRBD1 (6 bases). Germline V lookup: CDR1 MGHRA, CDR2 YSYEKL. The CDR3 contains 17 residues. Deletions cut 4 bases from V and 0 bases from J, with 15 bases between. The CDR3 loop is CASSPLTGPATNEKLFF. For the CDR3, the DNA is TGCGCCAGCAGCCCGCTGACAGGTCCCGCAACTAATGAAAAACTGTTTTTT.

This chain connects TRBV6-2 or TRBV6-3 to TRBJ2-1; 12 nucleotides agree with TRBD2. Germline-derived CDR1 and CDR2 are MNHEY and SVGEGT. With V trimmed by 4 bases and J by 2 bases, 6 bases remained unmatched. The CDR3 loop spans 17 amino acids. CDR3 sequence (DNA): TGTGCCAGCAGTTCCGTTCGACTAGCGGGGGCCTACAATGAGCAGTTCTTC. Translation gives CASSSVRLAGAYNEQFF.